The clone carrying this TCR beta chain was recorded many times. The antigen remains unidentified. This record belongs to a study of T-cell reconstitution after alpha-beta-depleted transplantation in children. Overall study findings and caveats: Several hundred expanded graft clones reportedly gave rise to the alpha-beta T cells present about two months after transplant.

The authors prepared the TCRbeta library with unique molecular identifiers. MiXCR, applied by TCRdb to the PCR reads, yields one record per CDR3 protein. The sample contains about 980,000 distinct CDR3 sequences, about 26% of which appear only once. The CDR3 loop spans 14 amino acids. Germline values: CDR1 SGDLS, CDR2 YYNGEE. V was cut by 4 bases and J by 0 bases, with 11 bases left in between. Source: PBMCs, mostly from graft donor cells, taken 360 days after TCRalphabeta/CD19-depleted stem cell transplant. This sequence originates from a boy less than two years old who had a stem cell transplant for SCID, so the T cells may come from the graft donor. The chain couples TRBV9 to TRBJ2-7; tentative D call: TRBD2 (7 bases). CDR3 sequence: CASSRGGASYEQYF. The CDR3 DNA follows: TGTGCCAGCAGCCGAGGGGGGGCCTCCTACGAGCAGTACTTC.